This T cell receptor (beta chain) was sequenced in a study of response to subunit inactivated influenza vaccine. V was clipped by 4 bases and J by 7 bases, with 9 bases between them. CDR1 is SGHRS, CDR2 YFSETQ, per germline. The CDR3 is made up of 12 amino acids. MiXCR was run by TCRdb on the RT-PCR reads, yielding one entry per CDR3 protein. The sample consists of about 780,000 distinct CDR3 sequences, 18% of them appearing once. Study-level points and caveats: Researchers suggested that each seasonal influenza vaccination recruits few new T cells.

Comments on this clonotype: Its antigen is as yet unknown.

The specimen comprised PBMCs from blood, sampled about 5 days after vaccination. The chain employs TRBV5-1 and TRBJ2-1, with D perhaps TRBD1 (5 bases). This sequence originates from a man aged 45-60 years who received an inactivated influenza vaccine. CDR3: CASSLQENEQFF. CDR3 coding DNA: TGCGCCAGCAGCCTACAGGAGAATGAGCAGTTCTTC.